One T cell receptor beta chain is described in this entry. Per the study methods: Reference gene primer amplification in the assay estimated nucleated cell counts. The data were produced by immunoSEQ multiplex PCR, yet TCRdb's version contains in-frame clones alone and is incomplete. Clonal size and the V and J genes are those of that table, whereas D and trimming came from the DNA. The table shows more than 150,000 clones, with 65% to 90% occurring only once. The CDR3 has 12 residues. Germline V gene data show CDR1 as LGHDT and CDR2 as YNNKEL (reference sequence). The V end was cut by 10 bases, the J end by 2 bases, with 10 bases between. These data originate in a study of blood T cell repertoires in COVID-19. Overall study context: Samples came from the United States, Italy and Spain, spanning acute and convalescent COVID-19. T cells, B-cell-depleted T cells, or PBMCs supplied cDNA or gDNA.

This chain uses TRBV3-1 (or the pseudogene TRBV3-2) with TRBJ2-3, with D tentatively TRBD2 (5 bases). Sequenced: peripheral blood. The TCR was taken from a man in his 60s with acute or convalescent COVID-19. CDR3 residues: CATGIDTDTQYF. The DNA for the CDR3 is TGTGCCACCGGGATCGACACAGATACGCAGTATTTT.